Listed below are T cell receptor beta chains from one sample, sequenced in a study of OX40 agonist ivuxolimab in advanced cancers. Profiled with immunoSEQ multiplex PCR; TCRdb holds only in-frame clones, not every one. This repertoire shows 20,000 to 25,000 clones, over 60% found once; its top ten account for 15% to 20%. Sequencing was performed on CD4+ or CD8+ T cells sorted from blood, taken in a trial of the OX40 agonist ivuxolimab. The receptors were gathered from an adult with an advanced solid tumor such as melanoma, head and neck, liver or kidney cancer. Both conserved end residues are part of each CDR3. D genes are given only for firm matches. The size of a clone is reported for some rows only, either as once, few or many, or as a class for expanded clones.

J gene | clone size | CDR3 length | D gene | V gene | CDR3 DNA | CDR3 protein
TRBJ2-2 | - | 17 | - | TRBV5-4 | TGTGCCAGCAGCTTGGAGTCTAGCTATGCGAACACCGGGGAGCTGTTTTTT | CASSLESSYANTGELFF
TRBJ1-1 | - | 14 | - | TRBV6-5 | TGTGCCAGCACCCCTGCAGGGCTTTACACTGAAGCTTTCTTT | CASTPAGLYTEAFF
TRBJ2-1 | once | 12 | - | TRBV7-2 | TGTGCCAGCAGCGTCGAGGGTGCCGAGCAGTTCTTC | CASSVEGAEQFF
TRBJ2-6 | - | 14 | - | TRBV6-4 | TGTGCCAGCAGTACAGACTCTGGGGCCAACGTCCTGACTTTC | CASSTDSGANVLTF
TRBJ1-1 | - | 15 | - | TRBV7-3 | TGTGCCAGCAGCCCAATTCCGGACAGTAACACTGAAGCTTTCTTT | CASSPIPDSNTEAFF
TRBJ2-4 | - | 13 | - | TRBV2 | TGTGCCAGCGGGACTCTAGCCAAAAACATTCAGTACTTC | CASGTLAKNIQYF
TRBJ2-5 | - | 13 | - | TRBV6-5 | TGTGCCACCGCCGGGACCCCTTTCGAGACCCAGTACTTC | CATAGTPFETQYF
TRBJ2-5 | - | 15 | - | TRBV28 | TGTGCCAGCAGTTTACCCCTCCGCGGGAAAGAGACCCAGTACTTC | CASSLPLRGKETQYF
TRBJ2-7 | once | 14 | - | TRBV5-4 | TGTGCCAGCAGCTTGGAGGGGTGGGGCGGCGAGCAGTACTTC | CASSLEGWGGEQYF
TRBJ2-1 | - | 15 | TRBD2 | TRBV5-1 | TGCGCCAGCAGCCCCGGGACTAGAATATACAATGAGCAGTTCTTC | CASSPGTRIYNEQFF
TRBJ2-7 | - | 13 | - | TRBV5-4 | TGTGCCAGCAGCTTGGGGCAGGCTGGCGTGCAGTACTTC | CASSLGQAGVQYF
TRBJ2-1 | - | 15 | TRBD2 | TRBV9 | TGTGCCAGCAGCGTAGGGACTAGCACTTACAATGAGCAGTTCTTC | CASSVGTSTYNEQFF
TRBJ1-2 | - | 9 | - | TRBV6-1 | TGTGCCAGCGGGGAGCCTCCAACCTTC | CASGEPPTF
TRBJ2-7 | - | 14 | TRBD1 | TRBV6-6 | TGTGCCAGCAGTCACCAAGACAGGGTGGACGAGCAGTACTTC | CASSHQDRVDEQYF
TRBJ2-7 | - | 14 | TRBD2 | TRBV7-4 | TGTGCCAGCAGCTTAACTAGCGGGATAGGCGAGCAGTACTTC | CASSLTSGIGEQYF
TRBJ1-2 | once | 14 | - | TRBV7-1 | TGTGCCAGCAGCTTAGCAAGGGCTCTCTATGGCTACACCTTC | CASSLARALYGYTF
TRBJ2-1 | - | 15 | TRBD2 | TRBV7-9 | TGTGCCAGCAGCTATGGACTAGCGGGAGGTGATGAGCAGTTCTTC | CASSYGLAGGDEQFF
TRBJ2-5 | - | 16 | TRBD2 | TRBV19 | TGTGCCAGTAGTCCCAGCGGGGGCATGTACCAAGAGACCCAGTACTTC | CASSPSGGMYQETQYF
TRBJ2-1 | - | 15 | - | TRBV11-2 | TGTGCCAGCAGCTTGTTACAGGGTGAAGGCAATGAGCAGTTCTTC | CASSLLQGEGNEQFF
TRBJ1-5 | - | 15 | - | TRBV5-1 | TGCGCCAGCAGCTTGACGGGAGGAGGCAATCAGCCCCAGCATTTT | CASSLTGGGNQPQHF
TRBJ2-7 | - | 15 | - | TRBV4-2 | TGTGCCAGCAGCCAGGGCGGCCAGAGCTCCTACGAGCAGTACTTC | CASSQGGQSSYEQYF
TRBJ1-1 | - | 16 | - | TRBV7-3 | TGTGCCAGCAGCTTAGGGGGTTTCCTACGGGACACTGAAGCTTTCTTT | CASSLGGFLRDTEAFF
TRBJ2-7 | - | 15 | - | TRBV27 | TGTGCCAGCAGTTTAGGTTCCCTTGGAGTTGGCGAGCAGTACTTC | CASSLGSLGVGEQYF
TRBJ2-5 | - | 14 | - | TRBV28 | TGTGCCAGCAGTGAGATGGGCGGGAACCCCCCCCAGTACTTC | CASSEMGGNPPQYF
TRBJ2-2 | medium-sized | 17 | TRBD2 | TRBV5-5 | TGTGCCAGCAGCTTGGAAGCTAGCGGGAGAAGCACCGGGGAGCTGTTTTTT | CASSLEASGRSTGELFF
TRBJ1-2 | - | 13 | - | TRBV5-5 | TGTGCCAGCAGCTTGGCTGGGACCTATGGCTACACCTTC | CASSLAGTYGYTF
TRBJ2-3 | - | 16 | - | TRBV5-4 | TGTGCCAGCAGCGCGCCCAGAACTCCGGGGGAGGATACGCAGTATTTT | CASSAPRTPGEDTQYF
TRBJ2-7 | - | 15 | - | TRBV6-1 | TGTGCCAGCAGTGAATGGGTGGGGGTCTCCTACGAGCAGTACTTC | CASSEWVGVSYEQYF
TRBJ2-5 | - | 18 | - | TRBV19 | TGTGCCAGTAGGGCGTCAGCGGGACAGCGATTTTTGGTGGAGACCCAGTACTTC | CASRASAGQRFLVETQYF
TRBJ1-2 | - | 13 | - | TRBV5-6 | TGTGCCAGCAGCTTAACCACAACTTATGGCTACACCTTC | CASSLTTTYGYTF
TRBJ1-1 | - | 14 | - | TRBV5-1 | TGCGCCAGCAGCTTGAACCTCGCGAACACTGAAGCTTTCTTT | CASSLNLANTEAFF
TRBJ2-4 | - | 14 | - | TRBV2 | TGTGCCAGCATTGGGTATTTGGCCAAAAACATTCAGTACTTC | CASIGYLAKNIQYF
TRBJ1-2 | - | 14 | - | TRBV10-3 | TGTGCCATCAGCGGCCTCGGGGTCGGTTTCGGCTACACCTTC | CAISGLGVGFGYTF
TRBJ2-1 | - | 14 | TRBD2 | TRBV27 | TGTGCCAGCAGTTTATGGGGAGGGCCCAATGAGCAGTTCTTC | CASSLWGGPNEQFF
TRBJ1-6 | - | 14 | - | TRBV6-5 | TGTGCCAGCAGCCAATCGGGCCGCAATTCACCCCTCCACTTT | CASSQSGRNSPLHF
TRBJ2-2 | - | 17 | - | TRBV15 | TGTGCCACCAGCAGAGATCGGCCCCCCCAGGCTTCTGGGGAGCTGTTTTTT | CATSRDRPPQASGELFF
TRBJ2-1 | - | 14 | TRBD2 | TRBV30 | TGTGCCTGGACCCTAGCGGGGGGGTACGATGAGCAGTTCTTC | CAWTLAGGYDEQFF